This T cell receptor (beta chain) came from a study of cytomegalovirus exposure and HLA in healthy donors (dated by TCRdb to the late 2010s). General notes on the study: An earlier analysis of approximately 640 of the donors reported about 250 Gb of sequence data and 117 million unique TCR beta sequences from about 179 million T cells. Along with the roughly 610-subject first cohort, a separate validation cohort of more than 90 different subjects was used. The study profiled the T cell repertoires of about 720 subjects by immunosequencing and related them to cytomegalovirus serostatus. The genetic ancestry cluster associated with self-reported Caucasian donors included 81% of the roughly 360 genotyped donors. High-throughput TCR immunosequencing, statistical association of individual TCRs with disease status, and machine learning were combined to predict cytomegalovirus infection status. The number of typed donors differed by locus: about 620-640 for A, B, C, DRB1 and DQB1; roughly 510 for DQA1; around 580 for DPA1; and around 470 for DPB1. Genome-wide SNP genotypes for about three fifths of the roughly 670 donors were used in a later genetic analysis, which treated that subset as a discovery cohort. Roughly five DR-DQ haplotypes were handled as single units for association and clustering, since linkage in the cohort was strong. The study was designed to test whether signatures of past pathogen exposure could be identified by cataloging public T cell receptors. In the later analysis, no new phenotypic data were used to find candidate immune exposures; instead, reliance was placed on TCR beta sequences and their occurrence across donors. Across some 400 genotyped donors of the cohort, an average of roughly 250,000 unique TCR beta nucleotide sequences per donor were sequenced, and 15% to 20% of those sequences were non-productive. All discovery cohort repertoires had been generated on a single sequencing platform. Donor age, sex, ethnicity and CMV serostatus were compiled alongside the repertoire data. An earlier analysis of a few hundred of the donors applied high-throughput TCR beta sequencing to assess whether each TCR beta V gene segment acted as functional or pseudogenic. In a later analysis, previously published TCR beta repertoires from 670 or so donors were re-analyzed and high-resolution HLA genotyping was added so that TCR occurrence patterns could be studied. HLA typing included class I and class II loci at four-digit resolution. An early release covering roughly 640 HLA-typed donors comprised about 300 gigabases of sequencing data and approximately 80 million unique TCR sequences.

Comments on this clone: It lacks a known antigen. Per-nucleotide qualities are absent, and no much larger clonotype sits a single base away.

Measured from the cysteine to the phenylalanine, the CDR3 is 16 residues long. Just the 48-base CDR3 DNA is kept, in frame starting at base 1. Trimming takes 5 bases off V and 7 bases off J; junction bases not matched to a gene: 9. CDR1 SGHRS and CDR2 YFSETQ are derived from the germline V gene. Paper-wide results and their limitations: Because the 87-base-pair reads could not distinguish some IMGT-functional V segments, including TRBV6-2 and TRBV6-3, those segments were excluded. In a later analysis, HLA-associated TCR beta chains were found to be more clonally expanded and to have lower generation probabilities than equally common non-associated chains. A later analysis associated about 16,000 TCR beta sequences with specific HLA alleles at a false discovery rate of 0.05. An association between a missense DCLRE1C variant and V-gene and J-gene trimming of TCR beta chains was found in a later genetic analysis and replicated in an independent cohort. For the cohort, immune exposure information was limited to CMV serostatus. While some public TCRs were present in many individuals, most TCR sequences turned up only very rarely across donors. A cluster of highly shared sequence variants was judged likely to be a technical artifact of the sequencing pipeline. Correlated functional status among segregating V segments might reflect linkage disequilibrium, but an unknown experimental factor could not be ruled out. Several of the top co-occurrence clusters appeared to be linked to parvovirus B19, influenza, CMV and Epstein-Barr virus, according to a later analysis. A total of fewer than 200 TCR beta chains were listed by the study as associated with cytomegalovirus. Presence/absence analyses assumed roughly uniform sequencing depth across donors, an assumption that may not hold. In a later analysis, the rate of TCR association differed among HLA loci, with DRB1 alleles having the most associated TCRs and HLA-C alleles having the fewest. A few of the identified cytomegalovirus-associated TCR beta chains were confirmed in vitro to be specific for cytomegalovirus antigens. The authors suggested that the approach could potentially be extended to other disease states and immunological phenotypes. In both the original and validation cohorts, the classifier was reported to diagnose cytomegalovirus status with high specificity and sensitivity. Only TCR beta chains were sequenced in this cohort, and the absence of alpha or paired-chain data limited detectable features. Broadly in line with IMGT annotations, most TCR beta V segments showed up in productive rearrangements about 90% or about 30% of the time in an earlier analysis of around 600 of the donors. In a later analysis, most CMV-associated TCR beta chains were found to appear HLA-restricted, with HLA associations seemingly driven largely by CMV exposure. Because HLA typing was unavailable for some donors at each locus, only the typed subset was used in association tests. When HLA alleles, especially DR and DQ, strongly co-occurred, TCR associations were difficult to assign to individual alleles. A further reported finding was that TCR beta sequences accurately predicted the HLA-A and HLA-B alleles for most subjects in the first cohort. The earlier analysis of 587 of the donors excluded some 15 rarely observed V segments, including chromosome 9 orphons, because counts were too low. Compared with the approximately 670-donor mean, donors in an Asian-associated ancestry cluster had fewer N-insertions in productive TCRs, according to a later genetic analysis.

The library came from the immunoSEQ multiplex PCR assay. A mixture of 60 forward primers for TCR Vbeta segments and 13 reverse primers for TCR Jbeta segments was used in the multiplex PCR. The CDR3 region of rearranged TCR beta genes was amplified from genomic DNA with a multiplex PCR assay. The Illumina HiSeq System was used to sequence the amplified TCR beta libraries as 87-base-pair reads. In the source study's methods: A later analysis tallied around 82 million unique TCR beta chains across the 666 repertoires, and some 10 million of those chains were shared by two or more donors. A nearest-neighbor algorithm error-corrected the raw reads and collapsed the reads into unique sequences, merging closely related sequences to remove PCR and sequencing errors. Alignment of CDR3 sequences to IMGT reference sequences was used to assign V, D and J gene segments. For a sequence to be retained, a match of at least six nucleotides was required to both a V gene segment and a J gene segment. Rearrangements were classified as productive when the CDR3 lacked stop codons and remained in frame with V and J, and all other rearrangements were classified as non-productive. CDR3 was defined according to IMGT convention as the region running from the second conserved V-encoded cysteine to the conserved J-encoded phenylalanine. Sequences without an unambiguous match to a single V gene segment were excluded from the earlier analysis of about 600 of the donors. In an earlier analysis of around 600 of the donors, V segments were called functional above 56.7% productive rearrangements and were called segregating when the between-donor standard deviation exceeded 5%. A statistical classification framework was built for diagnosing cytomegalovirus status from the catalog of TCR beta chain sequences. In a later analysis, TCR nucleotide sequences were compared against IMGT/GENE-DB human TR gene sequences so that V and J genes could be assigned. In a later analysis, CDR3 sequences and most-parsimonious VDJ recombination scenarios were assigned using the TCRdist pipeline. In a later analysis, each TCR beta chain was defined by its CDR3 amino acid sequence together with its V-gene family, and reads without a unique V-gene family were excluded. To address suspected cross-contamination and a sequencing artifact, a later analysis removed 592 highly shared, low-generation-probability nucleotide sequences. A later analysis calculated a clonal expansion index for each public chain from normalized within-repertoire ranks of inferred template counts. Generation probabilities in a later analysis came from a VDJ recombination model fitted to out-of-frame rearrangements, and those results were checked against IGoR. In a later analysis, hypergeometric tests were used to score TCR-TCR, TCR-HLA and TCR-CMV co-occurrence, with a repertoire-size bias correction applied to TCR pairs. A later analysis estimated false discovery rates by permuting HLA or CMV assignments 20 times. In a later analysis, co-occurring TCRs were grouped using DBSCAN, with TCRdist sequence similarity added in when clustering inside HLA-allele-positive subsets. For co-occurrence clustering, repertoires with fewer than 30,000 or more than 120,000 public chains were excluded, along with 4 to 6 repertoires with anomalous nucleotide sharing. TCRdb took over this immuneACCESS table, retaining in-frame rearrangements with V and J assigned. Such tables are incomplete; in checked studies, under half of the missing clones stem from an unresolved V gene, and the remainder is unexplained. That table gives V, J and clone size, and the DNA gave D and trimming. This sample has about 160,000 clones in its table, and around 83% of those were observed once. The top ten clonotypes cover more than 8% of the sample.

The cohort consisted of approximately 690 healthy bone marrow donors. At the time of sampling, every cohort member was nominally healthy, though immune exposures that went unrecorded were likely present. The donor was CMV seropositive and was included in the group of 289 seropositive cohort members. A peripheral blood sample was provided by each donor, and peripheral blood mononuclear cells were used for TCR beta sequencing. The Qiagen DNeasy Blood Extraction Kit was used to extract genomic DNA from the blood cell samples. The clonotype was recovered from a male donor in good health and CMV-seropositive. The rearranged chain carries TRBV5-1 and TRBJ2-1; 13 middle bases align to TRBD2. The source material was PBMCs. The DNA sequence is as follows: TGCGCCAGCAGATGGACTAGCGGGAGTTCGGTAAATGAGCAGTTCTTC. It encodes CASRWTSGSSVNEQFF.